This TCR beta chain was identified in a study of cytomegalovirus exposure and HLA in healthy donors. Study conclusions and caveats: Cytomegalovirus association was listed for about 180 TCR beta chains. With high specificity and sensitivity, the classifier reportedly diagnosed cytomegalovirus status. It was taken for granted in presence/absence analyses that sequencing depth across donors was roughly uniform.

Healthy bone marrow donors supplied every sample. Worth noting for this clone: Its antigen is undetermined.

13 Jbeta primers and 60 Vbeta primers were used for the PCR. TCRdb's table, derived via immunoSEQ multiplex PCR, lists solely in-frame clones and lacks some. Counted here are 100,000 to 120,000 clones, about four fifths occurring once; the ten biggest clones make up 2% to 3%. This CDR3 spans 13 amino acids. V lost 4 bases to trimming and J lost 6 bases; unmatched junction nucleotides: 4. CDR1 is KGHSH, CDR2 LQKENI, per germline. This sequence joins TRBV18 and TRBJ1-2; 8 bases map to TRBD1. Sequences were obtained from PBMCs. This TCR was sampled from a woman under 30 in good health and CMV-seronegative. The CDR3 sequence is CASSLSTGDGYTF. The CDR3 bases are TGTGCCAGCTCACTCTCGACAGGGGATGGCTACACCTTC.